These 17 T cell receptor beta chains were sequenced from one sample in a study of tissue T cells after allogeneic stem cell transplantation. The protocol was immunoSEQ multiplex PCR, while the TCRdb copy is restricted to in-frame clones and leaves out a portion. Among 15,000 to 20,000 clones, about 70% were seen once, and the ten largest hold about 1%. The sample consisted of spleen. Source of these receptors: a female BALB/c mouse in good health. Mouse strain MHC haplotype: H2-d.

As for this clone: Genes here carry mouse names. The read stops 1 residue short of the end of the CDR3; the missing end is completed from the germline J gene. This chain links TRBV13-3 with TRBJ2-3; 7 bases match TRBD1. Germline trimming cut 4 bases from V and 0 bases from J; bases unmatched to any gene: 5. The CDR3 is made up of 15 amino acids. CDR1 and CDR2 from the germline V gene are NNHDY and SYVADS. The CDR3 DNA, read in part, is TGTGCCAGCAGTCCGGGACAGCCTAGTGCAGAAACGCTGTAT. It specifies CASSPGQPSAETLY. The complete CDR3 reads CASSPGQPSAETLYF.

Comments on this clone: Mouse gene names and germline throughout. The read terminates 1 residue before the CDR3 end, so the remaining end is supplied by the germline J gene. The J gene is TRBJ2-3, the V gene TRBV4; 11 bases are shared with TRBD2. CDR1 and CDR2 from the germline V gene are LGHDT and YNNKQL (reference sequence). Trimming removed 4 bases from V and 1 base from J; junction bases left unmatched: 7. The CDR3 length is 17 residues. CDR3: CASSSLLGGRGAETLYF. CDR3 DNA, as far as it was read: TGTGCCAGCAGCTCCCTACTGGGGGGGCGCGGTGCAGAAACGCTGTAT. Drawing the rest from reference TRBV4 and TRBJ2-3, the complete variable domain is ETAVFQTPNYHVTQVGNEVSFNCKQTLGHDTMYWYKQDSKKLLKIMFSYNNKQLIVNETVPRRFSPQSSDKAHLNLRIKSVEPEDSAVYLCASSSLLGGRGAETLYFGSGTRLTVL.

A remark on this clone: The germline and genes are mouse ones. The read halts 1 residue ahead of the CDR3 end, with the missing end drawn from the germline J gene. This chain connects TRBV20 to TRBJ1-4, with a weak D call TRBD1 (6 bases). Germline lookup yields CDR1 GFQATS and CDR2 STVNSAI. CDR3 length: 16 residues. Trimming took off 3 bases at V and 0 bases at J, with 14 bases between the two ends. The CDR3 region is CGASRGPIISNERLFF. Incomplete CDR3 DNA: TGTGGTGCTAGTCGGGGGCCCATAATTTCCAACGAAAGATTATTT.

Of note for this clone: Each gene name is a mouse one. CDR3 amino acids: CASGGNTALGNTLYF. The DNA read from the CDR3 is TGTGCCAGCGGTGGCAATACGGCCCTTGGAAATACGCTCTAT. The rearrangement links TRBV13-2 to TRBJ1-3; D remains ambiguous. The CDR3 extends 1 residue past the end of the read, so its final part is completed from the germline J gene. CDR3 length: 15 amino acids. The V end lost 3 bases, the J end lost 3 bases, and 13 bases lay between the germline ends. The germline V gene encodes CDR1 NNHNN and CDR2 SYGAGS (reference sequence).

A note on this clone: Germline and genes here are mouse. The sequenced fragment ends 1 residue before the CDR3 boundary, so the rest is inferred from the germline J gene. The chain joins TRBV5 to TRBJ2-4; possible D gene TRBD1, 5 bases. CDR3 length: 17 amino acids. The ends were cut back, 0 bases at V and 1 base at J, with 14 bases in the middle. Looked up from germline, CDR1 is LGHNA and CDR2 is YNLKQL (reference sequence). The CDR3: CASSQEGVGVGQNTLYF. The CDR3 DNA, read in part, is TGTGCCAGCAGCCAAGAAGGGGTAGGAGTGGGTCAAAACACCTTGTAC.

This clone was detected a few times. Germline and genes: mouse. The read comes to an end 1 residue before the CDR3 does, leaving the germline J gene to fill in the end. The genes are TRBV2 and TRBJ2-3, with 7 bases lining up with TRBD1. This CDR3 contains 16 residues. Germline-derived CDR1 and CDR2 are LGHNA and YSYQKL. V was pared by 4 bases and J by 0 bases, with 7 bases of the junction left unmatched. Partial CDR3 DNA: TGTGCCAGCAGCCCCCGGGACAGTCCTAGTGCAGAAACGCTGTAT. Its protein product is CASSPRDSPSAETLY. The whole CDR3 is CASSPRDSPSAETLYF.

With respect to this clone: Any gene name here is a mouse gene name. The CDR3 end lies 1 residue beyond the end of the read and is filled in from the germline J gene. The chain has TRBV13-3 and TRBJ1-4; 9 nucleotides agree with TRBD1. This CDR3 spans 15 amino acids. Germline lookup yields CDR1 NNHDY and CDR2 SYVADS. Unmatched junction bases numbered 4, after V lost 0 bases and J lost 7 bases. The CDR3 bases that were read are TGTGCCAGCAGTGATGATGGACAGGGGAGCGAAAGATTATTT. This encodes CASSDDGQGSERLF. The whole CDR3 sequence reads CASSDDGQGSERLFF.

For this clone: Mouse gene names and germline throughout. The read finishes 1 residue shy of the CDR3 end, and the germline J gene is used to complete it. The rearrangement uses TRBV5 and TRBJ1-1, with a possible D match to TRBD1 (6 bases). The V gene lost 5 bases and the J gene lost 1 base, with 8 bases spanning the gap. Germline lookup yields CDR1 LGHNA and CDR2 YNLKQL (reference sequence). There are 13 residues in the CDR3. The DNA read from the CDR3 is TGTGCCAGCAGCATGGGACAAAACACAGAAGTCTTC. It is translated as CASSMGQNTEVF. The whole CDR3 protein reads CASSMGQNTEVFF.

Worth noting for this clone: Each gene name is a mouse one. Read coverage stops 1 residue before the CDR3 terminus; the germline J gene supplies the remainder. This chain connects TRBV19 to TRBJ2-7; TRBD1 agrees at 7 bases. Trimming cost V 4 bases and J 0 bases; bases outside gene matches: 4. The CDR3 is 14 residues long. Germline CDR1 is FNHDT and CDR2 is SITEND (reference sequence). Partial CDR3 DNA: TGTGCCAGCAGTCCTACAGGGGTCTCCTATGAACAGTAC. Encoded protein: CASSPTGVSYEQY. The complete CDR3 sequence is CASSPTGVSYEQYF.

Points on this clone: Any gene name here is a mouse gene name. The read is 1 residue too short to cover the CDR3 end, so that end is filled in from the germline J gene. V usage is TRBV15 and J usage is TRBJ2-7, with 11 bases aligning to TRBD2. The germline V gene has CDR1 SGHND and CDR2 FRSKSL. The CDR3 sequence is 14 residues long. The V and J ends lost 6 bases and 0 bases, in that order; junction bases with no gene match: 1. The CDR3 reads CASRGLGDSYEQYF. The covered CDR3 bases are TGTGCCAGCAGGGGACTGGGGGACTCCTATGAACAGTAC. Drawing the rest from reference TRBV15 and TRBJ2-7, the complete variable domain is DAGVTQTPRHEVAEKGQTIILKCEPVSGHNDLFWYRQTKIQGLELLSYFRSKSLMEDGGAFKDRFKAEMLNSSFSTLKIQPTEPKDSAVYLCASRGLGDSYEQYFGPGTRLTVL.

This clone was seen more than once but under ten times. All gene names here are mouse names. The CDR3 extends 1 residue past the end of the read, so its final part is completed from the germline J gene. This chain links TRBV29 with TRBJ1-5; weak D call: TRBD1 (5 bases). Trimming pared 8 bases from V and 0 bases from J, leaving 5 bases between. Germline CDR1 MSHET, CDR2 SYDVDS. The CDR3 spans 12 residues. The CDR3 loop is CASGGNNQAPLF. Partial CDR3 DNA: TGTGCTAGCGGGGGTAACAACCAGGCTCCGCTT.

This clone was counted a few times. Each gene name is a mouse one. Read sequence stops 1 residue before the CDR3 end, and the germline J gene provides the missing end. This chain links TRBV4 with TRBJ2-7, with 10 bases that match TRBD2. Germline CDR1 reads LGHDT; CDR2 reads YNNKQL (reference sequence). The CDR3 is 15 amino acids. The V segment lost 5 bases and the J segment 0 bases; nucleotides outside the gene matches: 4. The covered CDR3 bases are TGTGCCAGCAGCAACCGACTGGGGGGCTCCTATGAACAGTAC. This codes for CASSNRLGGSYEQY. From start to end, the CDR3 is CASSNRLGGSYEQYF.

Concerning this clone itself: Genes here carry mouse names. The read ends 1 residue early relative to the CDR3; the germline J gene fills the gap. The chain uses TRBV31 and TRBJ1-2, with D possibly being TRBD1 (6 bases). Germline-derived CDR1 and CDR2 are GKSSPN and SITVG. Trimming took 0 bases from V and 0 from J, leaving 11 bases between them. CDR3 size: 15 residues. The CDR3 region is CAWSLGGAANSDYTF. The sequenced part of the CDR3 DNA is TGTGCCTGGAGTCTGGGGGGGGCCGCAAACTCCGACTACACC.

As for this clone: Mouse germline and gene names are used. Read coverage stops 1 residue before the CDR3 terminus; the germline J gene supplies the remainder. The chain uses TRBV19 and TRBJ1-1; D unresolved. Germline V CDR1 and CDR2: FNHDT, SITEND (reference sequence). CDR3 length: 11 amino acids. The V and J ends lost 2 bases and 7 bases respectively, with 6 bases between them. Incomplete CDR3 DNA: TGTGCCAGCAGTATCGACATAGAAGTCTTC. Translating gives CASSIDIEVF. The entire CDR3 sequence reads CASSIDIEVFF.

As for this clone: Each gene name is a mouse one. With the read ending 1 residue before the CDR3 end, the germline J gene is used to fill in that end. This chain uses TRBV19 with TRBJ1-1; 8 nucleotides match TRBD1. The CDR3 sequence is 13 residues long. V gave up 5 bases and J gave up 1 base; unmatched junction bases: 1. Germline V CDR1 and CDR2: FNHDT, SITEND (reference sequence). Incomplete CDR3 DNA: TGTGCCAGCAGAACAGGGGGAAACACAGAAGTCTTC. Translation gives CASRTGGNTEVF. The complete CDR3 sequence is CASRTGGNTEVFF.

As concerns this clone: Germline and genes: mouse. The read halts 1 residue ahead of the CDR3 end, with the missing end drawn from the germline J gene. The gene calls are TRBV31 and TRBJ2-7, with D uncertain. Germline V CDR1 and CDR2: GKSSPN, SITVG. The CDR3 extends over 10 amino acids. V lost 4 bases to trimming and J lost 6 bases, with 7 bases between them. The CDR3 spells CAWKRAEQYF. The covered CDR3 bases are TGTGCCTGGAAGAGGGCTGAACAGTAC.

To note about this clone: Genes and germline come from the mouse. The read falls 1 residue short of the CDR3 end, and the missing part is taken from the germline J gene. The V gene is TRBV13-2, the J gene TRBJ2-1; 14 bases align to TRBD2. The J segment lost 1 base and the V segment lost 5 bases, leaving 8 bases of the junction unmatched. The CDR3 spans 18 residues. Germline CDR1 reads NNHNN; CDR2 reads SYGAGS (reference sequence). CDR3 sequence reads: CASGIRDWGGANYAEQFF. The CDR3 DNA, read in part, is TGTGCCAGCGGCATCCGGGACTGGGGGGGCGCGAACTATGCTGAGCAGTTC.